The 9 T cell receptor beta chains below all came from one sample that was sequenced in a study of cytomegalovirus exposure and HLA in healthy donors. The PCR employed 60 Vbeta primers together with 13 Jbeta primers. TCRdb keeps only in-frame clones here, not all; method: immunoSEQ multiplex PCR. The sample yields about 120,000 clones, around 72% seen once. Sequencing was performed on PBMCs. The receptor set was obtained from a man younger than 45 in good health and CMV-seronegative.

V and J are TRBV30 and TRBJ1-2; D might be TRBD1 (6 bases). The CDR3 loop spans 12 amino acids. Germline V gene sequence: CDR1 GTSNPN, CDR2 SVGIG (reference sequence). V was cut by 5 bases and J by 4 bases, with 11 bases left in between. CDR3 bases: TGTGCCTGGGGGGGCACAGGCTATGGCTACACCTTC. Amino acids: CAWGGTGYGYTF.

The rearrangement uses TRBV7-2 and TRBJ2-5; 16 bases map to TRBD2. CDR3 length: 17 amino acids. Germline V gene sequence: CDR1 SGHTA, CDR2 FQGNSA. J lost 4 bases, V lost 5 bases, and 7 bases had no gene match. The CDR3 sequence: CASSPGLAGGFGETQYF. The CDR3, as DNA: TGTGCCAGCAGCCCGGGACTAGCGGGGGGGTTCGGAGAGACCCAGTACTTC. Using reference TRBV7-2 and TRBJ2-5 for the parts outside the CDR3, the full variable domain is GAGVSQSPSNKVTEKGKDVELRCDPISGHTALYWYRQSLGQGLEFLIYFQGNSAPDKSGLPSDRFSAERTGGSVSTLTIQRTQQEDSAVYLCASSPGLAGGFGETQYFGPGTRLLVL.

This clone was observed a few times. The V and J genes are TRBV6-1 and TRBJ1-2; the match to TRBD1 covers 8 bases. The CDR3 runs 15 residues. The germline V gene encodes CDR1 MNHNS and CDR2 SASEGT. Trimming cost V 1 base and J 8 bases; bases outside gene matches: 9. CDR3 amino acids: CASSEGTGHAGGYTF. CDR3 bases: TGTGCCAGCAGTGAAGGGACAGGGCATGCCGGAGGCTACACCTTC.

The chain joins TRBV4-2 to TRBJ1-4, with D possibly being TRBD1 (6 bases). Trimming left V 4 bases short and J 0 bases short, with 12 bases between. CDR3 length: 16 amino acids. Germline V gene data show CDR1 as LGHNA and CDR2 as YNFKEQ. The CDR3, as DNA: TGTGCCAGCAGCCCCGGGGACAAGGCAACTAATGAAAAACTGTTTTTT. Amino acids: CASSPGDKATNEKLFF.

The chain uses TRBV5-4 and TRBJ2-3, with D unresolved. Germline values: CDR1 SGHNT, CDR2 YYREEE (reference sequence). This CDR3 comprises 16 residues. With 0 bases removed from V and 2 bases from J, the gap between germline ends came to 13 bases. In DNA, the CDR3 is TGTGCCAGCAGCTTGGAACCAGAAACACCCACAGATACGCAGTATTTT. This gives the protein CASSLEPETPTDTQYF. Supplemented by reference TRBV5-4 and TRBJ2-3, the full variable domain reads ETGVTQSPTHLIKTRGQQVTLRCSSQSGHNTVSWYQQALGQGPQFIFQYYREEENGRGNFPPRFSGLQFPNYSSELNVNALELDDSALYLCASSLEPETPTDTQYFGPGTRLTVL.

This clone was seen a handful of times. The J gene is TRBJ1-1, the V gene TRBV13; tentative D call: TRBD1 (6 bases). Trimming shortened V by 3 bases and J by 5 bases, and 13 bases separated the two germline ends. CDR1 and CDR2 (germline): PRHDT, FYEKMQ (reference sequence). The CDR3 has 14 amino acids. CDR3 sequence reads: CASSLGGGRTEAFF. For the CDR3, the DNA is TGTGCCAGCAGCTTGGGAGGGGGTCGGACTGAAGCTTTCTTT.

This rearrangement joins TRBV7-9 to TRBJ2-5; the match to TRBD2 covers 7 bases. With the DNA end fitting TRBJ2-7 better, the J assignment may be wrong. CDR1 SEHNR and CDR2 FQNEAQ come from the germline V gene (reference sequence). The CDR3 is made up of 15 amino acids. CDR3 DNA: TGTGCCAGCAGCCAGGGTCGGGGGGTAAACTACGAGCAGTACTTC. As protein: CASSQGRGVNYEQYF.

J is TRBJ2-3 and V is TRBV9, with D possibly TRBD2 on 6 matching bases. The V gene lost 4 bases and the J gene lost 4 bases, with 19 bases spanning the gap. CDR1 and CDR2 (germline): SGDLS, YYNGEE. This CDR3 spans 16 amino acids. The CDR3 spells CASSPPGTQTADTQYF. In DNA, the CDR3 is TGTGCCAGCAGCCCACCCGGGACTCAGACGGCAGATACGCAGTATTTT.

The genes are TRBV5-5 and TRBJ1-1, with D maybe TRBD1 (6 bases). The CDR3 spans 14 residues. Germline CDR1 reads SGHKS; CDR2 reads YYEKEE (reference sequence). Trimming took off 3 bases at V and 4 bases at J, with 13 bases between the two ends. The CDR3, as DNA: TGTGCCAGCAGCTATGCGGGGGCGGGCACTGAAGCTTTCTTT. It specifies CASSYAGAGTEAFF.